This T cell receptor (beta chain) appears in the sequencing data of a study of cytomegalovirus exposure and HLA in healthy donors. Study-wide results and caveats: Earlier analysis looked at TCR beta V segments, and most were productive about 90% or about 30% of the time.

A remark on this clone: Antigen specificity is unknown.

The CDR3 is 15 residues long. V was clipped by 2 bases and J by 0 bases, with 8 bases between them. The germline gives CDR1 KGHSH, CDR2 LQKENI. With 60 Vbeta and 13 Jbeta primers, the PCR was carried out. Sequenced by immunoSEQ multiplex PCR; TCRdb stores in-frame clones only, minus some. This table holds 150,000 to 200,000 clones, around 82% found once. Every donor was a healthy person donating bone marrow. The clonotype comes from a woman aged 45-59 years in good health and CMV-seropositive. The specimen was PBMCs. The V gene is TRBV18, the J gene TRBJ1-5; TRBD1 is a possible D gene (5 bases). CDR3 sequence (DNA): TGTGCCAGCTCACCAACAGGTTATAGCAATCAGCCCCAGCATTTT. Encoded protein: CASSPTGYSNQPQHF.